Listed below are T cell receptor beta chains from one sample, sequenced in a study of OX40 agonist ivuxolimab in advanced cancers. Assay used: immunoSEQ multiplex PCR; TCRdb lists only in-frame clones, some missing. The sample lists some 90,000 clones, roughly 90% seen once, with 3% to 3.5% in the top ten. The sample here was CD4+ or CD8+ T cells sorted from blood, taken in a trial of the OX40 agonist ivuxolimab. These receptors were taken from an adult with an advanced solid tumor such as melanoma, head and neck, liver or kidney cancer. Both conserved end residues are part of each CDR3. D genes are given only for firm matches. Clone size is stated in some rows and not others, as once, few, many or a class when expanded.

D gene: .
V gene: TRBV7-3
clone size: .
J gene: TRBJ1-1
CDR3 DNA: TGTGCCAGCAGCTTAAGGGGTTCGGGCACTGAAGCTTTCTTT
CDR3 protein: CASSLRGSGTEAFF

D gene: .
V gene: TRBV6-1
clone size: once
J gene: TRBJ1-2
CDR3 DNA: TGTGCCAGCAGTGACGGGGTTGGCGGCTATGGCTACACCTTC
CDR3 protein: CASSDGVGGYGYTF

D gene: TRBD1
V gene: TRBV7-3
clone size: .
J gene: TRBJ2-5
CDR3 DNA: TGTGCCAGCAGCTTAACGGCAGGGGGACAAGAGACCCAGTACTTC
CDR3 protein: CASSLTAGGQETQYF

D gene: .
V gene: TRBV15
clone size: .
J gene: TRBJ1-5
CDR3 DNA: TGTGCCACCAGCAGAGATCCGACAGTTAATCAGCCCCAGCATTTT
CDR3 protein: CATSRDPTVNQPQHF

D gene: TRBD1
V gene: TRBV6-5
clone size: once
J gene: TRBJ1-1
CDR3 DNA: TGTGCCAGCAGCACAGGGGGCGCGGGAGCTTTCTTT
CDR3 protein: CASSTGGAGAFF

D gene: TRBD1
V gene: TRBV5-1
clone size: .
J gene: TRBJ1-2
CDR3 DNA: TGCGCCAGCAGCCCAGGGACAGGGAAAAGGGATGGCTACACCTTC
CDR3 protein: CASSPGTGKRDGYTF

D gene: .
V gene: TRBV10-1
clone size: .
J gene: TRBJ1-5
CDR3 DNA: TGCGCCAGCAGCTATAATCAGCCCCAGCATTTT
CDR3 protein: CASSYNQPQHF

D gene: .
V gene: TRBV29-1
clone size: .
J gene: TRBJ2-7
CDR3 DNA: TGCAGCGTTCTGGGGGTGGAGCAGACCGAGACGGGGTCTTTATACGAGCAGTACTTC
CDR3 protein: CSVLGVEQTETGSLYEQYF

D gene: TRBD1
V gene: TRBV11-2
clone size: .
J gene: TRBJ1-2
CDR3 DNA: TGTGCCAGCAGCTTAGGGCAGGGGGTTCGCCATGGCTACACCTTC
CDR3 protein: CASSLGQGVRHGYTF

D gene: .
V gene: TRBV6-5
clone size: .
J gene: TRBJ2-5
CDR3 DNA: TGTGCCAGCAGTCCCCCGTTAGCTCAAGAGACCCAGTACTTC
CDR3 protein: CASSPPLAQETQYF

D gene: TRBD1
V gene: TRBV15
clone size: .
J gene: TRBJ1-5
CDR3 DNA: TGTGCCACCAGCAGAGATAAGGGACAGAATCAGCCCCAGCATTTT
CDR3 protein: CATSRDKGQNQPQHF

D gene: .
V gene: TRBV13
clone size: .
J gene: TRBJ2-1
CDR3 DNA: TGTGCCAGCAGCTTAGAGGTGGACAATGAGCAGTTCTTC
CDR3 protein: CASSLEVDNEQFF

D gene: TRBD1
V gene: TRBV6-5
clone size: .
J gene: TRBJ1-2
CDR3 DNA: TGTGCCAGCAGCCCCAGGGGGGATGGCTACACCTTC
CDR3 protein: CASSPRGDGYTF

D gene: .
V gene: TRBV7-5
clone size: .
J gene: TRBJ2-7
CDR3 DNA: TGTGCCAGAAGCTTAGTTGGTGACGAGCAGTACTTC
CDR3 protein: CARSLVGDEQYF

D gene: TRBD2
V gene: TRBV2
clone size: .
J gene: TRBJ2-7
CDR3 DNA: TGTGCCAGCAGTGAGGGACTAGCGGGAACCTCCTACGAGCAGTACTTC
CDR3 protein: CASSEGLAGTSYEQYF

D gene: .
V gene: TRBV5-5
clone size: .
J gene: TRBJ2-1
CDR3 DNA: TGTGCCAGCAGCTTCGGCAGGATGGAATGGAATGAGCAGTTCTTC
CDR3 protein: CASSFGRMEWNEQFF

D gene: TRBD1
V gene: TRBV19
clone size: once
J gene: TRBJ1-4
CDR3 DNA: TGTGCCAGTAGTCAGACGGGACAGTTAAATGAAAAACTGTTTTTT
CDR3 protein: CASSQTGQLNEKLFF

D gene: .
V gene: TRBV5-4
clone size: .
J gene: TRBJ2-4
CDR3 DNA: TGTGCCAGCAGCCCCAACATGGGAGCCAAAAACATTCAGTACTTC
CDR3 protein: CASSPNMGAKNIQYF

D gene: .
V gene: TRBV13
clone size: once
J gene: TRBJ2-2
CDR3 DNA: TGTGCCAGCAGCTTAGTGGTAGGGACTTCAACCACCAACACCGGGGAGCTGTTTTTT
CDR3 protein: CASSLVVGTSTTNTGELFF

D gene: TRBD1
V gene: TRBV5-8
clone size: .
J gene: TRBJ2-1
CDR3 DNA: TGTGCCAGCAGCCCGGGACAGGGGAGCGATGAGCAGTTCTTC
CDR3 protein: CASSPGQGSDEQFF

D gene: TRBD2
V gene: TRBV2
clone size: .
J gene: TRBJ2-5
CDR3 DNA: TGTGCCAGCAGCCCTCCTAGCGGACAAGAGACCCAGTACTTC
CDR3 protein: CASSPPSGQETQYF

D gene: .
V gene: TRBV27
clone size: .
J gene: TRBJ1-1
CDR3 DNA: TGTGCCAGCAGTCCACACAGGGCTTGGACTGAAGCTTTCTTT
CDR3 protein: CASSPHRAWTEAFF

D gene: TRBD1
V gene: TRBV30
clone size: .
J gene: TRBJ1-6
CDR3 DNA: TGTGCCTGGAGTGTATGGGGACAGATTGATAATTCACCCCTCCACTTT
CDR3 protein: CAWSVWGQIDNSPLHF

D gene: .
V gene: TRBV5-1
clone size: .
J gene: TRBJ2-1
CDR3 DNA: TGCGCCAGCAGCTTGGTGGGCGACCGCTCCTACAATGAGCAGTTCTTC
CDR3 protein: CASSLVGDRSYNEQFF

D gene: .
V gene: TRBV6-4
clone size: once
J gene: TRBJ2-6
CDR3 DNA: TGTGCCGGCTTTGAGAACGGGATTCAAACTTCTGGGGCCAACGTCCTGACTTTC
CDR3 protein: CAGFENGIQTSGANVLTF

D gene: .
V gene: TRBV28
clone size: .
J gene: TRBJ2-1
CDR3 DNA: TGTGCCAGCAGTTTCCCCCGTCAGGTAATATCAGATGAGCAGTTCTTC
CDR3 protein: CASSFPRQVISDEQFF

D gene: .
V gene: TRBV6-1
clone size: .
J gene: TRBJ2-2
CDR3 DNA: TGTGCCAGTAGAGTGGGGGGCACCGGGGAGCTGTTTTTT
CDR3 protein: CASRVGGTGELFF

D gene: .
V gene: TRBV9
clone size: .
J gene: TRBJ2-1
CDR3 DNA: TGTGCCAGCAGCGTAGTTTTACACAACAATGAGCAGTTCTTC
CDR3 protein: CASSVVLHNNEQFF

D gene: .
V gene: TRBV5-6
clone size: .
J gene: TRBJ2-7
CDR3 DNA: TGTGCCAGCAGCTTGGGGTTGGGGGGATACGAGCAGTACTTC
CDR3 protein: CASSLGLGGYEQYF

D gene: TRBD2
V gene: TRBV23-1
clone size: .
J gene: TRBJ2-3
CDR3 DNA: TGCGCCAGCAGTCAATATCCTAGCGGGAACACAGATACGCAGTATTTT
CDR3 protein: CASSQYPSGNTDTQYF

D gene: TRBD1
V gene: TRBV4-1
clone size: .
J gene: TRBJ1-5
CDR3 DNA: TGCGCCAGCAGCCAAGGAATGGACAGGCACGGGCAGGATCAGCCCCAGCATTTT
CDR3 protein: CASSQGMDRHGQDQPQHF

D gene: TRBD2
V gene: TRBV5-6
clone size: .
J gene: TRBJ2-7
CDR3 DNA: TGTGCCAGCAGCTTGGGACTAGCGGGAGGCGGCGAGCAGTACTTC
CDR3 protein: CASSLGLAGGGEQYF

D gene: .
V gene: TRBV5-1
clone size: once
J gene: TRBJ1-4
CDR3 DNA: TGCGCCAGCAGCCGACGGGACCCACTTGCAACTAATGAAAAACTGTTTTTT
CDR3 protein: CASSRRDPLATNEKLFF

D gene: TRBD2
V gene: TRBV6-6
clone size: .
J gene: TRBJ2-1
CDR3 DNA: TGTGCCAGCAGTCCCGGACTAGCGGGAGTCTCCAATGAGCAGTTCTTC
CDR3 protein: CASSPGLAGVSNEQFF

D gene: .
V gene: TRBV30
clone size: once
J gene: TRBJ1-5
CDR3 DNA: TGTGCCTGGAGTACAGGACATAGCAATCAGCCCCAGCATTTT
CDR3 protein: CAWSTGHSNQPQHF

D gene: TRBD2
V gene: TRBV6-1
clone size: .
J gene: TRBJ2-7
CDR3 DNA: TGTGCCAGCAGTGAACGGGCTAGCGGGAGTCACGCCTACGAGCAGTACTTC
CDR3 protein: CASSERASGSHAYEQYF